Following are 3 T cell receptor beta chains from one sample sequenced in a study of blood T cells in healthy people across ages. A second PCR of roughly 7 to 11 cycles used a sample-barcoded 5' primer and a J-beta primer mix. One entry per CDR3 protein, called by TCRdb with MiXCR from the 5' RACE reads. The data hold 1.5 million to 2 million distinct CDR3 sequences, with roughly 28% observed a single time. The sequencing sample was made of blood. The receptors were sampled from a woman in her thirties in good health.

The genes are TRBV9 and TRBJ2-5; the D gene is possibly TRBD1 (6 bases). CDR1 is SGDLS and CDR2 is YYNGEE in the germline V gene. There are 16 residues in the CDR3. V was clipped by 0 bases and J by 2 bases, with 14 bases between them. CDR3 amino acids: CASSVGSAGQQETQYF. Here the CDR3 DNA reads TGTGCCAGCAGCGTAGGGTCGGCCGGACAGCAAGAGACCCAGTACTTC.

The V and J genes are TRBV29-1 and TRBJ2-5; 11 bases align to TRBD1. Germline CDR1 SQVTM, CDR2 ANQGSEA. The CDR3 spans 12 residues. With 6 bases clipped from V and 13 bases from J, the junction kept 10 bases outside the gene matches. For the CDR3, the DNA is TGCAGCGTCGCCCGGGACAGGGGGTCCCTGTACTTC. Protein product: CSVARDRGSLYF.

This clonotype was counted only a few times. The CDR3 region is CASSKRRRGNTDTQYF. The CDR3 nucleotides are TGTGCCAGCAGCAAACGTCGACGGGGGAACACAGATACGCAGTATTTT. This chain connects TRBV21-1 to TRBJ2-3; the table's D call, TRBD1, was not checked against the DNA. TRBV21-1 corresponds to a pseudogene. The CDR3 is made up of 16 amino acids.